This T cell receptor beta chain emerged from a study of T cell responses to AZD1222 COVID-19 vaccine. Background on the study: Second-dose recipients at about 4 or about 12 weeks were treated as one pooled group.

As regards this clone: Its antigen remains unknown.

Study results and caveats: Repertoires were sampled only after the peak T cell response. Spike-specific TCR breadth and depth rose after two AZD1222 doses. Donor demographics were predominantly white British with a female majority; clonal diversity may be underestimated.

This CDR3 has 13 residues. Trimming cost V 5 bases and J 4 bases; bases outside gene matches: 4. Some clones are missing from TCRdb's copy, which holds only in-frame ones; the method was immunoSEQ multiplex PCR. The table lists some 150,000 clones, roughly 88% of them singletons. The receptor was derived from an adult in good health. V and J are TRBV12-3 or TRBV12-4 and TRBJ1-2, with TRBD1 matching over 7 bases. The input for sequencing was peripheral blood, taken on day 0 of AZD1222 vaccination. The CDR3 sequence is CASSPTGTYGYTF. The CDR3 DNA reads as TGTGCCAGCAGTCCGACAGGGACCTATGGCTACACCTTC.